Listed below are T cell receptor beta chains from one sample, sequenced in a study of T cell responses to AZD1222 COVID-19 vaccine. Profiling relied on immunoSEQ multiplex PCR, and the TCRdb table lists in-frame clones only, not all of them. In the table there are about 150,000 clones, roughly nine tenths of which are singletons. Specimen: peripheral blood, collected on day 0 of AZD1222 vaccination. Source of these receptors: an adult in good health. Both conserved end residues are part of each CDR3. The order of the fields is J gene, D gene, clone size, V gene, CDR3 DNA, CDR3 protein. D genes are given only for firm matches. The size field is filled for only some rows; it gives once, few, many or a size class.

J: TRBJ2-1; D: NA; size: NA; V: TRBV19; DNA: TGTGCCAGTAGCATGAAAAGGGGGGAAGCGGGACGGAATGAGCAGTTCTTC; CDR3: CASSMKRGEAGRNEQFF
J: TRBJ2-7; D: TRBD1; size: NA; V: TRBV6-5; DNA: TGTGCCAGCAGGAGGACAGGGTTTGTCTCCTACGAGCAGTACTTC; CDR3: CASRRTGFVSYEQYF
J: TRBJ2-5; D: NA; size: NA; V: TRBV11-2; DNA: TGTGCCAGCAGCTTGGTACAGCAAGAGACCCAGTACTTC; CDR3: CASSLVQQETQYF
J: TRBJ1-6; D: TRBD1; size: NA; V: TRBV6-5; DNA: TGTGCCAGCAGTTACTCTTCCGGGACAGGGGATTCACCCCTCCACTTT; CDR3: CASSYSSGTGDSPLHF
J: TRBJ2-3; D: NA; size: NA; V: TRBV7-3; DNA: TGTGCCAGCAGCTTAACGAGGGTCCCCACAGATACGCAGTATTTT; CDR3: CASSLTRVPTDTQYF
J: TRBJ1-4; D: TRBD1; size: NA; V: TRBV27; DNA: TGTGCCAGCAGGCCTACAGGGGGCGAAAAACTGTTTTTT; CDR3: CASRPTGGEKLFF
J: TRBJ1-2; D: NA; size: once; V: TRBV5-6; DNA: TGTGCCAGCAGCTTGCCGGGAGCACTTAACTATGGCTACACCTTC; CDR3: CASSLPGALNYGYTF
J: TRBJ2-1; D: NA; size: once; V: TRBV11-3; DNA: TGTGCCAGCAGCTTAGAACCCTCCTCCCCTGAGCAGTTCTTC; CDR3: CASSLEPSSPEQFF
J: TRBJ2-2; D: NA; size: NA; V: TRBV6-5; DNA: TGTGCCAGCAGTTACTCGGGCACCGGGGAGCTGTTTTTT; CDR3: CASSYSGTGELFF
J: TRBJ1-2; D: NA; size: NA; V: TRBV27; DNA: TGTGCCAGCAGAAAACAGGGAACTAACTATGGCTACACCTTC; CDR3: CASRKQGTNYGYTF
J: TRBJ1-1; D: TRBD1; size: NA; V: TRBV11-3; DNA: TGTGCCAGCAGCACCGACAGGGTAAGGAACACTGAAGCTTTCTTT; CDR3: CASSTDRVRNTEAFF
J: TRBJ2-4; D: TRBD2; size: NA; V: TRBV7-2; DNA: TGTGCCAGCAGCTTAGCGAGGGAGGGCAAAAACATTCAGTACTTC; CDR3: CASSLAREGKNIQYF
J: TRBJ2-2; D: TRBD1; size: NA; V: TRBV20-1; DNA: TGCAGTGCTAGTCGACAGGGGTCGGTCGCCGGGGAGCTGTTTTTT; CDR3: CSASRQGSVAGELFF
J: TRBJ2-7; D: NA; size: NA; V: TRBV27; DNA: TGTGCCAGCAGTTCCGGACCCCTGGGCGAGCAGTACTTC; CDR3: CASSSGPLGEQYF
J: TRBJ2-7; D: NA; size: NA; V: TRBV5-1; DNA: TGCGCCAGCAGCTTGGGGGTTGGGGACCTGGGCTACGAGCAGTACTTC; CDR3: CASSLGVGDLGYEQYF
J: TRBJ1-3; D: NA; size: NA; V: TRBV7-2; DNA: TGTGCCAGCAGCTTAGTGGGGGGGACTGGAAACACCATATATTTT; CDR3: CASSLVGGTGNTIYF
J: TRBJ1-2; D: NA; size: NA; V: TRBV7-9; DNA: TGTGCCAGCAGCTTAGACGGCCAGGGTAGAGGCTATGGCTACACCTTC; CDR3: CASSLDGQGRGYGYTF
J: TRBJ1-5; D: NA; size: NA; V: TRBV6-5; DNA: TGTGCCAGCTGGACAAGGAATAGCAATCAGCCCCAGCATTTT; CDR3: CASWTRNSNQPQHF
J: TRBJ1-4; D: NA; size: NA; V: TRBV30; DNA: TGTGCCTGGAGTCAAGAAAAAGGAATTGGAGATGAAAAACTGTTTTTT; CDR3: CAWSQEKGIGDEKLFF
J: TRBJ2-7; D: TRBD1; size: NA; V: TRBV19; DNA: TGTGCCAGTAGCGCCTACAGGGGGACCTACGAGCAGTACTTC; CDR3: CASSAYRGTYEQYF
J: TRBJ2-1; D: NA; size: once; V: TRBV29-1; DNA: TGCAGCGTTGAAACCCATGAGCAGTTCTTC; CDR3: CSVETHEQFF
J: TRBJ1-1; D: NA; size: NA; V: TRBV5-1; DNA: TGCGCCAGCAGCTTGATCCCGGGGGCGCGGACTGAAGCTTTCTTT; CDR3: CASSLIPGARTEAFF
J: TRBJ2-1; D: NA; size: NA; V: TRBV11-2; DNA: TGTGCCAGCAGCTCTGGCTGGAATGAGCAGTTCTTC; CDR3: CASSSGWNEQFF
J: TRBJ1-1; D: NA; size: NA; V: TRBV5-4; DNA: TGTGCCAGCAGCCGGGATATGAACACTGAAGCTTTCTTT; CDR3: CASSRDMNTEAFF
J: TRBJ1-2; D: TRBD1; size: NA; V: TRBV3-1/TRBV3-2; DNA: TGTGCCAGCAGCCCCTTAGGACAGGGATCCAACTATGGCTACACCTTC; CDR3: CASSPLGQGSNYGYTF
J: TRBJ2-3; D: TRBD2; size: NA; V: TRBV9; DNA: TGTGCCAGCAGCGTCGGAGCGGGAGGGGGCACAGATACGCAGTATTTT; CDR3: CASSVGAGGGTDTQYF
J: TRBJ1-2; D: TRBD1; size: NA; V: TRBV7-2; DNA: TGTGCCAGCAGCCCCAGACGGGGACAGGGGAACTATGGCTACACCTTC; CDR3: CASSPRRGQGNYGYTF
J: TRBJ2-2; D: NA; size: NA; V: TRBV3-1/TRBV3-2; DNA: TGTGCCAGCAGTCGTTTCGGCCCCACGAACACCGGGGAGCTGTTTTTT; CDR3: CASSRFGPTNTGELFF
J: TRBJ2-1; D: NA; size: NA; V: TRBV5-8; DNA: TGTGCCAGCAGCCCCCCGACTAGTCCTCATCATGAGCAGTTCTTC; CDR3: CASSPPTSPHHEQFF
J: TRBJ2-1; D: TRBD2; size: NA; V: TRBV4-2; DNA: TGTGCCAGCAGCCAAGATCTGGCTAGCGGGAGTATCCACAATGAGCAGTTCTTC; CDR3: CASSQDLASGSIHNEQFF
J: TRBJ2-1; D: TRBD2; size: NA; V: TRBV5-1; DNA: TGCGCCAGCAGCTTGGGCCTAGCGGGGTACAATGAGCAGTTCTTC; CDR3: CASSLGLAGYNEQFF
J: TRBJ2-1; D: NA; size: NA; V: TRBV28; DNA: TGTGCCAGCAGGCGTGGGACTTACTTTACCTACAATGAGCAGTTCTTC; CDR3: CASRRGTYFTYNEQFF
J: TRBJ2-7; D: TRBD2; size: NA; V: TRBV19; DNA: TGTGCCAGTAGTATTGGGACTAGCGACTACTACGAGCAGTACTTC; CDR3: CASSIGTSDYYEQYF
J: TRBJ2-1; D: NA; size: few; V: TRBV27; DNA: TGTGCCAGCGGAGCAGCCTACAATGAGCAGTTCTTC; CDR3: CASGAAYNEQFF